The next 25 T cell receptor beta chains were all read from a single sample in a study of spatial heterogeneity in lung cancer (dated by TCRdb to about 2019). The time point label, read with the paper, signifies: sample taken at primary tumor resection. Whole RNA extracted from tumor and nontumor lung tissue, or from cryopreserved PBMC samples, was used for TCR sequencing without cell sorting. Receptor libraries were prepared by 5' RACE. The sample was run on a NextSeq 500. Using fastp trimming at Q25 and MiXCR clonotype assembly, TCRdb reanalyzed the public sequencing data and kept in-frame beta chains. CDR3 protein duplicates are merged, each entry listing the most common genes and DNA. Counted in this sample were about 20,000 distinct CDR3 sequences; about 19% of them appeared once. The ten largest clonotypes hold 11% to 15% of the sample. Sequences were derived from PBMCs, sampled at surgery. These TCRs come from a male donor with early-stage non-small cell lung cancer.

This clonotype was seen repeatedly, ten times or more. The V call is TRBV12-3 or TRBV12-4, the J call TRBJ2-7; no firm D call. CDR3 length: 12 residues. V lost 1 base and J 8 bases, leaving 9 bases between the germline ends. Here the CDR3 reads CASSLDSPQQYF. The CDR3 region has the DNA TGTGCCAGCAGTTTAGACTCTCCTCAGCAGTACTTC.

This clonotype has only a few counts. The rearrangement uses TRBV6-2 or TRBV6-3 and TRBJ2-3; D remains ambiguous. The ends were cut back, 0 bases at V and 5 bases at J, with 3 bases in the middle. Germline loops: CDR1 MNHEY, CDR2 SVGEGT. CDR3 length equals 12 residues. Here the CDR3 reads CASSYSKDTQYF. CDR3 nucleotides: TGTGCCAGCAGTTACTCGAAAGATACGCAGTATTTT.

This clonotype was seen many times. This chain uses TRBV10-2 with TRBJ2-1; 10 bases are shared with TRBD2. Germline V gives CDR1 WSHSY, CDR2 SAAADI. The V gene end was trimmed by 4 bases and the J gene end by 4 bases; junction bases not matched to a gene: 4. The CDR3 runs to 15 residues. The CDR3 DNA follows: TGCGCCAGCAGTGTTACTAGCGGGGTTTACAATGAGCAGTTCTTC. It yields the protein CASSVTSGVYNEQFF.

Only a few counts were recorded for this clonotype. The chain joins TRBV27 to TRBJ1-2, with a weak D call TRBD1 (5 bases). The CDR3 length is 14 residues. Deletions cut 6 bases from V and 0 bases from J, with 11 bases between. Germline V gene lookup returns CDR1 MNHEY and CDR2 SMNVEV (reference sequence). CDR3 in amino acids: CASRGGKANYGYTF. CDR3 nucleotide sequence: TGTGCCAGCAGGGGGGGGAAAGCTAACTATGGCTACACCTTC.

This clonotype was seen more than once but under ten times. This sequence joins TRBV2 and TRBJ1-5; D may be TRBD1 (5 bases). The CDR3 length is 13 residues. Trimming stripped 6 bases from V and 7 bases from J, with 13 bases between. Germline V gene data show CDR1 as SNHLY and CDR2 as FYNNEI. The CDR3 nucleotides read TGTGCCAGCAGGAGGGGTGTGGGCCAGCCCCAGCATTTT. The encoded protein is CASRRGVGQPQHF.

This clonotype was seen repeatedly, ten times or more. J is TRBJ2-3 and V is TRBV30, with D uncertain. V lost 5 bases to trimming and J lost 2 bases, with 20 bases between them. The length of the CDR3 is 16 residues. CDR1 is GTSNPN and CDR2 is SVGIG in the germline V gene (reference sequence). The CDR3 coding sequence is TGTGCCTGGGCCAACCGGGCCCCACTTTTCACAGATACGCAGTATTTT. It yields the protein CAWANRAPLFTDTQYF.

This clonotype has only a few counts. The J gene is TRBJ2-1, the V gene TRBV3-1; D is ambiguous. CDR1 and CDR2 from the germline V gene are LGHDT and YNNKEL (reference sequence). V dropped 0 bases and J dropped 4 bases, with 4 bases sitting between them. The CDR3 spans 13 residues. CDR3 DNA sequence: TGTGCCAGCAGCCAAGATCGGTACAATGAGCAGTTCTTC. This encodes CASSQDRYNEQFF.

The sample holds one count of this clonotype. The chain uses TRBV7-8 and TRBJ2-7; D not certain. CDR1 is SGHVS, CDR2 FQNEAQ, per germline. V lost 6 bases and J lost 2, with 5 bases in between. The CDR3 sequence is 11 residues long. CDR3 protein: CASSEAYEQYF. The CDR3 DNA sequence: TGTGCCAGCAGTGAGGCCTACGAGCAGTACTTC. Combining the CDR3 with reference TRBV7-8 and TRBJ2-7 gives the whole variable domain GAGVSQSPRYKVAKRGQDVALRCDPISGHVSLFWYQQALGQGPEFLTYFQNEAQLDKSGLPSDRFFAERPEGSVSTLKIQRTQQEDSAVYLCASSEAYEQYFGPGTRLTVT.

This clonotype was counted many times. The rearrangement joins TRBV5-1 to TRBJ1-4, with D maybe TRBD1 (5 bases). Per the germline V gene, CDR1 is SGHRS and CDR2 is YFSETQ. The length of the CDR3 is 17 residues. The V end lost 4 bases, the J end lost 3 bases, and 19 bases lay between the germline ends. CDR3 loop: CASSPGRTFSANEKLFF. The CDR3 DNA sequence: TGCGCCAGCAGCCCGGGACGGACGTTTTCCGCTAATGAAAAACTGTTTTTT.

A note on this clonotype: This may stem from a read error, because a much larger clone lies one nucleotide away. This sequence joins TRBV3-1 and TRBJ2-7; D unclear. Trimming cost V 0 bases and J 1 base, with 4 bases left between them. The CDR3 extends over 13 amino acids. Germline loops: CDR1 LGHDT, CDR2 YNNKEL (reference sequence). The CDR3 here is CASSQEGSYEQYF. The CDR3 region has the DNA TGTGCCAGCAGCCAAGAGGGGTCCTACGAGCAGTACTTC.

This clonotype was counted only a few times. The V gene is TRBV27, the J gene TRBJ2-2; TRBD2 aligns across 7 bases. Germline assignment: CDR1 MNHEY and CDR2 SMNVEV (reference sequence). Trimming at V came to 1 base and at J to 1 base, leaving 3 bases not matched to a gene. This CDR3 is 16 amino acids long. The CDR3: CASSLWGGGNTGELFF. CDR3 DNA sequence: TGTGCCAGCAGTTTATGGGGCGGGGGGAACACCGGGGAGCTGTTTTTT.

The table lists this clonotype with a few counts. The chain couples TRBV7-8 to TRBJ2-5, with 12 positions matching TRBD2. Germline CDR1 reads SGHVS; CDR2 reads FQNEAQ. The CDR3 contains 17 residues. Trimming removed 2 bases from V and 1 base from J; junction bases left unmatched: 5. The CDR3 DNA reads TGTGCCAGCAGCTTATCTAGCGGGGGGGTCGTCCAAGAGACCCAGTACTTC. This translates into CASSLSSGGVVQETQYF.

This clonotype has ten or more counts. V gene TRBV7-3 combines with J gene TRBJ1-1, with D unclear. The CDR3 is 15 amino acids. The germline V and J ends were trimmed by 1 base and 3 bases, with 12 bases remaining between them. Per the germline V gene, CDR1 is SGHTA and CDR2 is FQGTGA. CDR3 protein: CASSLMVGGDTEAFF. The CDR3 DNA is TGTGCCAGCAGCTTAATGGTTGGCGGGGACACTGAAGCTTTCTTT.

This clonotype was seen only a few times. The CDR3 here is CSVEDSGAGNTEAFF. CDR3 DNA sequence: TGCAGCGTTGAAGATTCGGGGGCCGGGAACACTGAAGCTTTCTTT. The J gene is TRBJ1-1, the V gene TRBV29-1, with D perhaps TRBD1 (6 bases). V was clipped by 0 bases and J by 1 base, with 12 bases between them. CDR1 and CDR2 from the germline V gene are SQVTM and ANQGSEA. The CDR3 is made up of 15 amino acids. The full variable domain, rest sourced from reference TRBV29-1 and TRBJ1-1, is SAVISQKPSRDICQRGTSLTIQCQVDSQVTMMFWYRQQPGQSLTLIATANQGSEATYESGFVIDKFPISRPNLTFSTLTVSNMSPEDSSIYLCSVEDSGAGNTEAFFGQGTRLTVV.

This clonotype was recorded at least ten times. The chain recombines TRBV6-6 with TRBJ1-4; D remains unclear. The CDR3 is 15 amino acids. Trimming took 6 bases from V and 3 from J, leaving 14 bases between them. The germline CDR1 and CDR2 sequences are MNHNY and SVGAGI (reference sequence). The CDR3 protein is CASSPGSWANEKLFF. In DNA form, the CDR3 reads TGTGCCAGCAGCCCGGGATCTTGGGCTAATGAAAAACTGTTTTTT.

Many counts were recorded for this clonotype. V gene TRBV30 combines with J gene TRBJ1-1, with D possibly TRBD1 on 5 matching bases. This CDR3 has 11 amino acids. The V gene's germline CDR1 is GTSNPN and CDR2 SVGIG (reference sequence). V lost 7 bases to trimming and J lost 4 bases, with 10 bases between them. CDR3: CAFGAVTEAFF. CDR3 sequence (DNA): TGTGCCTTCGGGGCGGTCACTGAAGCTTTCTTT.

This clonotype was seen more than once but under ten times. The V gene is TRBV7-9, the J gene TRBJ2-3, with D perhaps matching TRBD2 (6 bases). The ends were cut back, 4 bases at V and 2 bases at J, with 19 bases in the middle. CDR1 is SEHNR, CDR2 FQNEAQ, per germline (reference sequence). This CDR3 contains 17 residues. The CDR3: CASSYPNTGLLTDTQYF. In nucleotides, the CDR3 is TGTGCCAGCAGCTACCCTAATACGGGACTCCTCACAGATACGCAGTATTTT.

There are many counts of this clonotype. The rearrangement joins TRBV6-5 to TRBJ2-7, with D maybe TRBD2 (6 bases). The CDR3 covers 16 residues. Trimming removed 0 bases at V and 8 bases at J, with 20 bases between. CDR1 MNHEY and CDR2 SVGAGI come from the germline V gene. CDR3 sequence: CASSYSNRGYDSKQYF. CDR3 bases: TGTGCCAGCAGTTACTCGAATCGGGGGTACGATTCTAAGCAGTACTTC.

This clonotype was seen at least ten times. The CDR3 nucleotides are TGCAGTGCTCAGGGTTATGGTGAAGCTTTCTTT. It encodes CSAQGYGEAFF. J is TRBJ1-1 and V is TRBV20-1; a weak D match, TRBD1 (5 bases). Germline CDR1 reads DFQATT; CDR2 reads SNEGSKA (reference sequence). Trimming cost V 5 bases and J 7 bases, with 11 bases left between them. This CDR3 is 11 amino acids long.

This clonotype was counted many times. The V gene is TRBV29-1, the J gene TRBJ2-1, with D possibly TRBD1 on 6 matching bases. The germline gives CDR1 SQVTM, CDR2 ANQGSEA. With 2 bases removed from V and 6 bases from J, the gap between germline ends came to 11 bases. There are 13 residues in the CDR3. The CDR3 here is CSVESVRGNEQFF. CDR3 nucleotide sequence: TGCAGCGTTGAAAGCGTCAGGGGCAATGAGCAGTTCTTC.

The table lists this clonotype with a few counts. The chain has TRBV6-6 and TRBJ1-2; D unclear. V lost 8 bases and J lost 4, with 8 bases in between. The length of the CDR3 is 11 residues. The V gene's germline CDR1 is MNHNY and CDR2 SVGAGI (reference sequence). DNA for the CDR3: TGTGCCAGCGCTCCTGGCTATGGCTACACCTTC. It translates to CASAPGYGYTF.

The J gene is TRBJ2-2, the V gene TRBV18; D perhaps matches TRBD2 (5 bases). Germline V gene sequence: CDR1 KGHSH, CDR2 LQKENI. V was pared by 4 bases and J by 2 bases, with 14 bases between. The CDR3 has 16 residues. CDR3 nucleotides: TGTGCCAGCTCACTCTCACGAGGGTCAAACACCGGGGAGCTGTTTTTT. Its translation: CASSLSRGSNTGELFF.

Turning to this clonotype: The junction shows a germline mismatch at one end, possibly a read error. The chain carries TRBV7-2 and TRBJ2-5, with TRBD2 identical over 10 bases. Germline V gives CDR1 SGHTA, CDR2 FQGNSA. This CDR3 has 17 residues. The CDR3 sequence is CASGLAGGLEYQETQYF. In nucleotides, the CDR3 is TGTGCCAGCGGCTTAGCGGGGGGACTAGAGTACCAAGAGACCCAGTACTTC.

This clonotype was seen ten or more times. The chain employs TRBV6-6 and TRBJ2-7; D might be TRBD2 (6 bases). The germline V gene encodes CDR1 MNHNY and CDR2 SVGAGI (reference sequence). CDR3 size: 14 residues. V was cut by 10 bases and J by 2 bases, with 18 bases left in between. CDR3 in amino acids: CATARDSITYEQYF. For the CDR3, the DNA is TGTGCCACCGCACGGGACTCTATAACCTACGAGCAGTACTTC.

By share, this clonotype counts as medium-sized. The chain uses TRBV12-3 or TRBV12-4 and TRBJ1-2; D might be TRBD1 (5 bases). The V end lost 6 bases, the J end lost 8 bases, and 19 bases lay between the germline ends. The CDR3 spans 14 residues. In DNA form, the CDR3 reads TGTGCCAGCAGCCAGACAGAGCCGTCGTTGGGCTACACCTTC. This sequence encodes CASSQTEPSLGYTF.